This TCR beta chain appears in the sequencing data of a study of control samples from healthy donors and cancer patients. Sequencing was performed with immunoSEQ multiplex PCR; in TCRdb, only in-frame clones are kept and a portion is missing. The sample includes some 120,000 clones, roughly 90% of them seen just once. CDR3 length equals 13 residues. Per germline, CDR1 SGHVS and CDR2 FQNEAQ. The J segment lost 5 bases and the V segment lost 3 bases, leaving 1 base of the junction unmatched. This receptor was identified in a man aged 50 or older in good health. The chain links TRBV7-8 to TRBJ1-3, with TRBD1 matching 7 bases. The material sequenced was blood. CDR3 nucleotide sequence: TGTGCCAGCAGCTTGACAGGGAGAAACACCATATATTTT. Its translation: CASSLTGRNTIYF.